Presented here are 17 T cell receptor beta chains from one specimen sequenced in a study of blood T cell repertoires in COVID-19. Data came from immunoSEQ multiplex PCR; TCRdb stores just in-frame clones and leaves some out. The sample holds 310,000 or so clones; about 87% are singletons and the top ten take 8% to 9.5%. Sequenced: PBMCs or T cells enriched from blood (not recorded which). The receptor set was obtained from a woman aged 18-30 years who had recovered from COVID-19.

This clone has only a few counts. The chain links TRBV25-1 to TRBJ2-1, with D perhaps TRBD1 (6 bases). The germline V gene has CDR1 MGHDK and CDR2 SYGVNS. V was trimmed by 3 bases and J by 6 bases, leaving 15 bases between them. The CDR3 totals 15 residues. For the CDR3, the DNA is TGTGCCAGCAGTGACACGCAGGGGTCAGGCAATGAGCAGTTCTTC. Its protein is CASSDTQGSGNEQFF.

The CDR3 is CASSQAGAGIETQYF. CDR3 nucleotides: TGCGCCAGCAGCCAAGCGGGTGCAGGGATAGAGACCCAGTACTTC. The J gene is TRBJ2-5, the V gene TRBV4-3; possibly TRBD1 for D (5 bases). CDR1 and CDR2 (germline): LGHNA, YSLEER. The V end was cut by 1 base, the J end by 4 bases, with 13 bases between. There are 15 residues in the CDR3.

The chain couples TRBV16 to TRBJ1-4, with 7 bases aligning to TRBD1. This CDR3 has 16 residues. Germline CDR1 reads KGHSY; CDR2 reads FQNENV. The V gene end was trimmed by 4 bases and the J gene end by 1 base; junction bases not matched to a gene: 6. The CDR3: CASSRIYRGTNEKLFF. The DNA for the CDR3 is TGTGCCAGCAGCCGCATATACAGGGGAACTAATGAAAAACTGTTTTTT.

The rearrangement uses TRBV27 and TRBJ2-7, with a possible D match to TRBD2 (5 bases). The ends were cut back, 0 bases at V and 6 bases at J, with 12 bases in the middle. Germline values: CDR1 MNHEY, CDR2 SMNVEV (reference sequence). The CDR3 is 14 residues long. In DNA form, the CDR3 reads TGTGCCAGCAGTTTATCGACTAATGGTTTCGAGCAGTACTTC. Translating it yields CASSLSTNGFEQYF.

The gene calls are TRBV6-5 and TRBJ1-2; the D gene is possibly TRBD1 (6 bases). Germline CDR1 and CDR2: MNHEY and SVGAGI. The length of the CDR3 is 13 residues. V shed 8 bases and J shed 6 bases, with 16 bases lying between them. For the CDR3, the DNA is TGTGCCAGCTGGGGCCCGGGGGGCGATGGCTACACCTTC. Protein: CASWGPGGDGYTF.

This clone was seen more than once but under ten times. The V and J genes are TRBV7-2 and TRBJ2-1, with D unclear. The V gene's germline CDR1 is SGHTA and CDR2 FQGNSA. Trimming stripped 2 bases from V and 0 bases from J, with 11 bases between. This CDR3 comprises 16 residues. The CDR3 DNA is TGTGCCAGCAGCTTATCAAGTACTCCCTCCTACAATGAGCAGTTCTTC. Its translation: CASSLSSTPSYNEQFF.

This sequence joins TRBV11-2 and TRBJ1-4; 8 positions agree with TRBD1. V was clipped by 6 bases and J by 6 bases; unmatched bases: 9. The CDR3 length is 15 residues. The germline V gene has CDR1 SGHAT and CDR2 FQNNGV. CDR3 loop: CASRGPTGGDEKLFF. In DNA form, the CDR3 reads TGTGCCAGCAGGGGCCCAACAGGGGGGGATGAAAAACTGTTTTTT.

V gene TRBV6-5 combines with J gene TRBJ1-1, with D perhaps matching TRBD1 (5 bases). The CDR3 extends over 15 amino acids. V lost 2 bases to trimming and J lost 0 bases, with 10 bases between them. The germline V gene has CDR1 MNHEY and CDR2 SVGAGI. The CDR3 DNA reads TGTGCCAGCAGTTACGGGGGGAATTTGAACACTGAAGCTTTCTTT. This sequence encodes CASSYGGNLNTEAFF.

This clone has only a few counts. The genes are TRBV12-3 or TRBV12-4 and TRBJ1-6; D is undetermined. Trimming stripped 2 bases from V and 10 bases from J, with 9 bases between. The CDR3 is made up of 13 amino acids. CDR3 residues: CASSLNGVSPLHF. The DNA of the CDR3 is TGTGCCAGCAGTTTAAACGGGGTCTCACCCCTCCACTTT.

The chain uses TRBV6-6 and TRBJ2-1; 7 nucleotides agree with TRBD1. CDR1 is MNHNY and CDR2 is SVGAGI in the germline V gene (reference sequence). The CDR3 is made up of 15 amino acids. V was pared by 4 bases and J by 3 bases, with 6 bases of the junction left unmatched. CDR3 bases: TGTGCCAGCAGTTTTTCCCGGGACAGCTACAATGAGCAGTTCTTC. The encoded protein is CASSFSRDSYNEQFF.

The chain combines TRBV9 with TRBJ1-1, with D perhaps TRBD1 (5 bases). Trimming took off 4 bases at V and 1 base at J, with 26 bases between the two ends. The CDR3 consists of 19 residues. The germline V gene encodes CDR1 SGDLS and CDR2 YYNGEE. CDR3 coding DNA: TGTGCCAGCAGCCCATCCTCCGTTGGTTCGCGGACACCGAACACTGAAGCTTTCTTT. Translated: CASSPSSVGSRTPNTEAFF. Drawing the rest from reference TRBV9 and TRBJ1-1, the complete variable domain is DSGVTQTPKHLITATGQRVTLRCSPRSGDLSVYWYQQSLDQGLQFLIQYYNGEERAKGNILERFSAQQFPDLHSELNLSSLELGDSALYFCASSPSSVGSRTPNTEAFFGQGTRLTVV.

A single count supports this clone. The chain employs TRBV5-1 and TRBJ2-3; D is uncertain. The CDR3 extends over 14 amino acids. With 2 bases removed from V and 2 bases from J, the gap between germline ends came to 9 bases. CDR1 SGHRS and CDR2 YFSETQ come from the germline V gene. The CDR3 DNA reads TGCGCCAGCAGCTTCGGTGATCCCACAGATACGCAGTATTTT. It codes for CASSFGDPTDTQYF.

The rearrangement joins TRBV6-2 or TRBV6-3 to TRBJ1-5; D perhaps matches TRBD1 (6 bases). The CDR3 loop spans 15 amino acids. The V gene's germline CDR1 is MNHEY and CDR2 SVGEGT. V gave up 5 bases and J gave up 5 bases, with 16 bases separating them. CDR3 sequence reads: CASSPRGAGHQPQHF. CDR3 DNA: TGTGCCAGCAGTCCGCGGGGGGCGGGACATCAGCCCCAGCATTTT.

The J gene is TRBJ1-2, the V gene TRBV4-1; 10 bases are a match to TRBD1. The germline V gene has CDR1 MGHRA and CDR2 YSYEKL. The J segment lost 2 bases and the V segment lost 3 bases, leaving 9 bases of the junction unmatched. This CDR3 contains 17 residues. CDR3 region: CASSQDDRGQRNYGYTF. The CDR3 DNA sequence: TGCGCCAGCAGCCAGGACGACAGGGGGCAACGCAACTATGGCTACACCTTC.

This clone was counted a single time. Written as DNA, the CDR3 is TGTGCCAGCAGTTACCCGGGACAGAGAAACACTGAAGCTTTCTTT. It encodes CASSYPGQRNTEAFF. The J gene is TRBJ1-1, the V gene TRBV6-5, with 7 bases lining up with TRBD1. The CDR3 runs 15 residues. CDR1 is MNHEY and CDR2 is SVGAGI in the germline V gene. J gave up 2 bases and V 2 bases, and 5 bases lay outside the gene matches.

DNA of the CDR3: TGTGCCAGCAGTTTAAGGGGCGGCTACACCTTC. Its translation: CASSLRGGYTF. The rearrangement joins TRBV12-3 or TRBV12-4 to TRBJ1-2; possibly TRBD1 for D (5 bases). V dropped 2 bases and J dropped 8 bases, with 6 bases sitting between them. The length of the CDR3 is 11 residues.

V is TRBV7-9 and J is TRBJ1-4; 9 positions match TRBD1. The germline V gene has CDR1 SEHNR and CDR2 FQNEAQ (reference sequence). This CDR3 comprises 14 residues. V was clipped by 5 bases and J by 7 bases; unmatched bases: 5. The CDR3 nucleotides are TGTGCCAGCAGCCCCCGGACAGGGGTTGAAAAACTGTTTTTT. Protein product: CASSPRTGVEKLFF.